This T cell receptor (beta chain) was found in a study of PD-1 blockade in classical Hodgkin lymphoma. This clone was picked up one time. Each patient experienced a relapse that followed autologous stem cell transplantation, and brentuximab vedotin exposure varied. CDR3 length equals 11 residues. V lost 5 bases to trimming and J lost 8 bases, with 9 bases between them. The germline gives CDR1 MNHNS, CDR2 SASEGT. Sequencing used immunoSEQ multiplex PCR; TCRdb keeps in-frame clones, though not all of them. The sample has approximately 150,000 clones, 78% seen once; the top ten hold 7.5% to 10%. The TCR was taken from a human donor with classical Hodgkin lymphoma. V and J are TRBV6-1 and TRBJ1-2; possible D gene TRBD1, 5 bases. Sequencing used peripheral blood mononuclear cells (PBMCs), obtained before the second cycle of nivolumab. CDR3: CASSSTVGYTF. The DNA for the CDR3 is TGTGCCAGCAGTTCGACAGTAGGCTACACCTTC.